These 15 T cell receptor beta chains originate from one sample sequenced in a study of cytomegalovirus exposure and HLA in healthy donors. PCR employed 60 Vbeta and 13 Jbeta primers. Sequencing was performed with immunoSEQ multiplex PCR; in TCRdb, only in-frame clones are kept and a portion is missing. The table records some 110,000 clones, 81% of them present only once. The sequencing input was PBMCs. The receptors stem from a young woman in good health and CMV-seronegative.

CDR3 coding DNA: TGTGCCAGCAGCTTGATGACAGGGGGGAACACTGAAGCTTTCTTT. As protein: CASSLMTGGNTEAFF. This chain connects TRBV11-2 to TRBJ1-1; TRBD1 matches 9 bases. Germline V lookup: CDR1 SGHAT, CDR2 FQNNGV. With V trimmed by 3 bases and J by 1 base, 3 bases remained unmatched. The CDR3 consists of 15 residues.

The chain joins TRBV28 to TRBJ2-3; perhaps TRBD1 as D (5 bases). Germline V gene lookup returns CDR1 MDHEN and CDR2 SYDVKM. The CDR3 loop spans 14 amino acids. Trimming cost V 5 bases and J 0 bases, with 9 bases left between them. The CDR3 reads CASSLTGSTDTQYF. CDR3 bases: TGTGCCAGCAGTCTAACAGGTAGCACAGATACGCAGTATTTT.

This chain uses TRBV4-2 with TRBJ2-4, with 13 bases identical to TRBD2. This CDR3 region has 17 residues. Trimming took 1 base from V and 5 from J; bases not matched to a gene: 5. Germline CDR1 is LGHNA and CDR2 is YNFKEQ. CDR3 nucleotide sequence: TGTGCCAGCAGCCAAGGTGTGGGACTAGCGGGACAAAACATTCAGTACTTC. It yields the protein CASSQGVGLAGQNIQYF.

This chain connects TRBV14 to TRBJ1-1; 9 nucleotides match TRBD1. This CDR3 region has 17 residues. Germline CDR1 SGHDN, CDR2 FVKESK. The ends lost 2 bases at V and 4 bases at J; junction bases unmatched: 11. CDR3: CASSQPGTGYLATEAFF. The CDR3 DNA follows: TGTGCCAGCAGCCAACCCGGGACAGGGTATCTTGCCACTGAAGCTTTCTTT.

The gene calls are TRBV29-1 and TRBJ2-1; TRBD2 aligns across 13 bases. The CDR3 length is 15 residues. The trim removed 7 bases at V and 3 bases at J, leaving 6 bases unmatched. The V gene's germline CDR1 is SQVTM and CDR2 ANQGSEA. The CDR3 sequence: CSAGGLAGSYNEQFF. As DNA, the CDR3 is TGCAGCGCCGGGGGACTAGCGGGAAGCTACAATGAGCAGTTCTTC.

The V call is TRBV14, the J call TRBJ2-5; 7 bases match TRBD2. V lost 0 bases, J lost 5 bases, and 9 bases stayed unmatched. The CDR3 is 16 residues long. CDR1 and CDR2 from the germline V gene are SGHDN and FVKESK. DNA for the CDR3: TGTGCCAGCAGCCAAGACTGGCTAGCGGAAACGGAGACCCAGTACTTC. This translates into CASSQDWLAETETQYF.

This rearrangement joins TRBV18 to TRBJ1-2; 8 positions agree with TRBD1. The junction had 9 bases not matched to a gene; V was cut back by 8 bases and J by 4 bases. Germline CDR1 KGHSH, CDR2 LQKENI. CDR3 length equals 14 residues. The CDR3 nucleotides are TGTGCCAGCGCTACAGGGACAGGCCTCTATGGCTACACCTTC. As protein: CASATGTGLYGYTF. The whole variable domain, remainder taken from reference TRBV18 and TRBJ1-2, is NAGVMQNPRHLVRRRGQEARLRCSPMKGHSHVYWYRQLPEEGLKFMVYLQKENIIDESGMPKERFSAEFPKEGPSILRIQQVVRGDSAAYFCASATGTGLYGYTFGSGTRLTVV.

The chain recombines TRBV5-4 with TRBJ2-1, with no clear D. Germline-derived CDR1 and CDR2 are SGHNT and YYREEE (reference sequence). Trimming removed 0 bases at V and 7 bases at J, with 5 bases between. This CDR3 contains 12 residues. The CDR3 here is CASSLVVNEQFF. DNA of the CDR3: TGTGCCAGCAGCTTGGTCGTAAATGAGCAGTTCTTC. Variable domain in full (rest from reference TRBV5-4 and TRBJ2-1): ETGVTQSPTHLIKTRGQQVTLRCSSQSGHNTVSWYQQALGQGPQFIFQYYREEENGRGNFPPRFSGLQFPNYSSELNVNALELDDSALYLCASSLVVNEQFFGPGTRLTVL.

The CDR3 bases are TGTGCCAGCAGTGAAGGTACCCCGGGACAGGTTCGTGAGCAGTTCTTC. It specifies CASSEGTPGQVREQFF. The V call is TRBV6-1, the J call TRBJ2-1; TRBD1 matches 8 bases. This CDR3 is 16 amino acids long. The germline V gene encodes CDR1 MNHNS and CDR2 SASEGT. J lost 9 bases, V lost 1 base, and 11 bases had no gene match.

The chain employs TRBV19 and TRBJ1-4; 7 bases line up with TRBD1. Per the germline V gene, CDR1 is LNHDA and CDR2 is SQIVND (reference sequence). The CDR3 runs to 15 residues. V lost 4 bases to trimming and J lost 0 bases; unmatched junction nucleotides: 2. CDR3 sequence: CASSTGTATNEKLFF. CDR3 DNA: TGTGCCAGTAGTACCGGGACAGCAACTAATGAAAAACTGTTTTTT.

Regarding this clone: The CDR3 ends on some other residue instead of the conserved phenylalanine or tryptophan, so this is likely a read error. The chain has TRBV4-3 and TRBJ1-2; D is undetermined. This CDR3 is built from 16 residues. V gave up 2 bases and J gave up 2 bases, with 15 bases separating them. Per the germline V gene, CDR1 is LGHNA and CDR2 is YSLEER. The CDR3 region has the DNA TGCGCCAGCAGCCAAAGAACTGGAACGGTGAACTATGGCTACACCTCC. Encoded protein: CASSQRTGTVNYGYTS.

The V gene is TRBV7-9, the J gene TRBJ2-3; 7 bases fit TRBD1. The germline V gene has CDR1 SEHNR and CDR2 FQNEAQ (reference sequence). CDR3 length: 14 residues. J lost 5 bases, V lost 6 bases, and 8 bases had no gene match. CDR3 loop: CASRSTGMGDTQYF. As DNA, the CDR3 is TGTGCCAGCAGGTCGACAGGGATGGGAGATACGCAGTATTTT.

V usage is TRBV28 and J usage is TRBJ2-3; 9 bases are a match to TRBD2. The CDR3 loop spans 17 amino acids. CDR1 and CDR2 from the germline V gene are MDHEN and SYDVKM. Losses at the gene ends were 8 bases for V and 0 bases for J; bases not matched to a gene: 12. This chain's CDR3 is CASGFPGLAASTDTQYF. CDR3 bases: TGTGCCAGCGGATTTCCGGGACTAGCAGCTAGCACAGATACGCAGTATTTT.

The V call is TRBV7-2, the J call TRBJ2-1; 10 bases map to TRBD2. Germline assignment: CDR1 SGHTA and CDR2 FQGNSA. V lost 1 base, J lost 1 base, and 7 bases stayed unmatched. There are 18 residues in the CDR3. The CDR3 bases are TGTGCCAGCAGCTTAGGGGGTAGCGGGAGGCCGTCCTACAATGAGCAGTTCTTC. Amino acid sequence: CASSLGGSGRPSYNEQFF.

This clone appeared a few times. Here the CDR3 DNA reads TGCAGTGCTAGCGGACGGGAGGGGGGGTTCTTC. The encoded protein is CSASGREGGFF. The chain links TRBV20-1 to TRBJ2-1; 8 positions match TRBD2. J gave up 15 bases and V 3 bases, and 7 bases lay outside the gene matches. From germline, CDR1 is DFQATT and CDR2 SNEGSKA (reference sequence). CDR3 length: 11 residues.